The rows below give T cell receptor beta chains drawn from one sample of a study of cytomegalovirus exposure and HLA in healthy donors. Sequenced by immunoSEQ multiplex PCR; TCRdb stores in-frame clones only, minus some. In the table there are about 170,000 clones, 60% to 75% of which are singletons. The specimen sequenced was PBMCs. The source of these receptors is a woman between 45 and 65 years old in good health and CMV-seropositive. The CDR3 runs from the conserved cysteine through the conserved F or W. A D gene is named only where the DNA matches it firmly.

-	TRBV30	TRBJ1-6	CAWSVLKGKGSYNSPLHF
-	TRBV6-5	TRBJ1-2	CASSHGESYGYTF
TRBD2	TRBV5-1	TRBJ2-5	CASSLYGSGGTVRETQYF
TRBD1	TRBV29-1	TRBJ1-2	CSVEDRDGYTF
-	TRBV30	TRBJ1-2	CAWRQAYGYTF
TRBD1	TRBV7-9	TRBJ1-2	CASSPPGTGISAGYTF
TRBD1	TRBV14	TRBJ2-1	CASSLPLGTGNYNEQFF
-	TRBV21-1	TRBJ1-5	CASINPSQGPQHF
-	TRBV10-3	TRBJ1-6	CAISPSNSPLHF
TRBD1	TRBV15	TRBJ2-5	CATSRAPTGGQETQYF
-	TRBV5-4	-	CASSALGGALHEQYF
TRBD2	TRBV11-2	TRBJ2-7	CASSLEGSGGYYEQYF
TRBD1	TRBV15	TRBJ1-1	CATSRDMPTDRVSRAFF
TRBD1	TRBV19	TRBJ1-1	CASSIGWTGRLNTEAFF
-	TRBV4-2	TRBJ2-7	CASSAGQDYEQYF
-	TRBV7-7	TRBJ2-5	CASSLTGADGTQYF
-	TRBV30	TRBJ2-2	CAWTQTSTGELFF
-	TRBV7-3	TRBJ1-1	CASSLYGNTEAFF
TRBD1	TRBV15	TRBJ1-6	CATSPGQGYNSPLHF
-	TRBV2	TRBJ1-1	CASRASRVSAEAFF
TRBD1	TRBV6-5	TRBJ1-2	CASRSRQGRNYGYTF
TRBD1	TRBV27	TRBJ2-7	CASSLSRDRSYEQYF
TRBD1	TRBV5-1	TRBJ2-7	CASSLAGQVRYEQYF
TRBD1	TRBV19	TRBJ1-4	CASSETGQGITNEKLFF
TRBD2	TRBV19	TRBJ2-7	CASRLRGDRLGGEQYF
-	TRBV7-2	TRBJ2-3	CASSLVSGRRADTQYF
TRBD2	TRBV9	TRBJ2-7	CASSVGSSGSHEQYF